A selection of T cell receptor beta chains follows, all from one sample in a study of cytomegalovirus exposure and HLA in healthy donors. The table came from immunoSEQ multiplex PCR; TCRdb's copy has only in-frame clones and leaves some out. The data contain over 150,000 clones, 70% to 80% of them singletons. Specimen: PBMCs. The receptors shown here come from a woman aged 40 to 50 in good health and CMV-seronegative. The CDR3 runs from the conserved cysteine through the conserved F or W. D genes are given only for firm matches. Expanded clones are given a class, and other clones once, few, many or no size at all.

TGCGCCAGCAGCTTGCGGGAGAACACCGGGGAGCTGTTTTTT	CASSLRENTGELFF	.	TRBJ2-2	TRBV5-1	.
TGCGCCAGCAGCTTGACTCCCGGGGAGCAGTACTTC	CASSLTPGEQYF	.	TRBJ2-7	TRBV5-1	.
TGCGCCAGCAGCTCCGATATCCGGGAGACCCAGTACTTC	CASSSDIRETQYF	.	TRBJ2-5	TRBV5-1	.
TGTGCCAGCAGTCGACCTCCGGGACTAGAGGGCGATGAGCAGTTCTTC	CASSRPPGLEGDEQFF	.	TRBJ2-1	TRBV25-1	TRBD2
TGTGCTAGCAGCTTGGACAGGGGAAATTCACCCCTCCACTTT	CASSLDRGNSPLHF	.	TRBJ1-6	TRBV7-7	TRBD1
TGTGCCAGCAGCCCAATTCAGGGGACCCAGCCCCAGCATTTT	CASSPIQGTQPQHF	.	TRBJ1-5	TRBV6-5	.
TGTGCCAGCAGTTTATCGGGGGGGGCAAGAACAGCTTTCTTT	CASSLSGGARTAFF	.	TRBJ1-1	TRBV27	.
TGTGCCAGAAGCCCTAGGACTGCGTCTGGCTACGAGCAGTACTTC	CARSPRTASGYEQYF	.	TRBJ2-7	TRBV7-5	.
TGTGCCAGCAGTCAGGTCGGACTAGGAGGTTACGAGCAGTACTTC	CASSQVGLGGYEQYF	.	TRBJ2-7	TRBV28	TRBD2
TGTGCCAGCAGCAGACGGGCAGGGTTTCAGCCCCAGCATTTT	CASSRRAGFQPQHF	.	TRBJ1-5	TRBV9	.
TGTGCCAGCAGTGATCCAGAGGTTGCCTACGAGCAGTACTTC	CASSDPEVAYEQYF	few	TRBJ2-7	TRBV6-1	.
TGTGCCACCATGACAGGGGGCACAGATACGCAGTATTTT	CATMTGGTDTQYF	.	TRBJ2-3	TRBV25-1	TRBD1
TGTGCCAGCAGCTTCGGTCAGGGGAACAATGAGCAGTTCTTC	CASSFGQGNNEQFF	once	TRBJ2-1	TRBV5-4	.
TGTGCCAGCAGGGTTACAGGGGGTGGCTACACCTTC	CASRVTGGGYTF	.	TRBJ1-2	TRBV28	TRBD1
TGCAGCGTTGGACACCCGTCGAGGGACGAGCAGTACTTC	CSVGHPSRDEQYF	.	TRBJ2-7	TRBV29-1	.
TGTGCCAGCAGTTTGCACAGGGTCAATGAGCAGTTCTTC	CASSLHRVNEQFF	.	TRBJ2-1	TRBV27	.
TGTGCCAGTAGTATTGGGGGGGCGGGTTTAAACGCCCAGCATTTT	CASSIGGAGLNAQHF	.	TRBJ1-5	TRBV19	.
TGCGCCAGCAGCTTGGGCCAGAGCGGAATGAACACTGAAGCTTTCTTT	CASSLGQSGMNTEAFF	.	TRBJ1-1	TRBV5-1	.
TGCAGCGCCCAGACAGCTAACTATGGCTACACCTTC	CSAQTANYGYTF	once	TRBJ1-2	TRBV29-1	.
TGTGCCAGCAGCTTAGGAGCGGGGGTGACCGATACGCAGTATTTT	CASSLGAGVTDTQYF	.	TRBJ2-3	TRBV7-6	TRBD2
TGTGCCAGCAGTGAAGAGTTTAGTATGAATGAAAAACTGTTTTTT	CASSEEFSMNEKLFF	.	TRBJ1-4	TRBV2	.
TGCGCCAGCAGTGATATGGGACAGGGTGCCTACGAGCAGTACTTC	CASSDMGQGAYEQYF	.	TRBJ2-7	TRBV10-2	TRBD1
TGTGCCAGCACAGGGACAGGGAGGGCAGATACGCAGTATTTT	CASTGTGRADTQYF	.	TRBJ2-3	TRBV6-5	TRBD1
TGCGCCAGCAGCTTTGCACAGGGGGCGAGAAGTGGCTACACCTTC	CASSFAQGARSGYTF	.	TRBJ1-2	TRBV5-1	TRBD1
TGTGCCAGCGGATCGGGACAGGGAAGCAATCAGCCCCAGCATTTT	CASGSGQGSNQPQHF	.	TRBJ1-5	TRBV21-1	.
TGCGCCAGCAGCTCTGCCAGGGACTATGGCTACACCTTC	CASSSARDYGYTF	once	TRBJ1-2	TRBV5-1	.
TGCGCCAGCAGCTTGGACGGGTCTGGAAACACCATATATTTT	CASSLDGSGNTIYF	.	TRBJ1-3	TRBV5-1	.
TGCGCCAGCAGTTACGGACTAGCGGAAACCGATGAGCAGTTCTTC	CASSYGLAETDEQFF	few	TRBJ2-1	TRBV5-1	TRBD2
TGTGCCAGCACCGTGACATATGTGAGCACTGAAGCTTTCTTT	CASTVTYVSTEAFF	.	TRBJ1-1	TRBV7-8	.
TGTGCCAGCAGTTTTTCGCGCTACGAGCAGTACTTC	CASSFSRYEQYF	.	TRBJ2-7	TRBV28	.
TGCGCCAGCAGCCAAGGATATGAGCGCGCGTCCCCCTACGAGCAGTACTTC	CASSQGYERASPYEQYF	.	TRBJ2-7	TRBV4-1	.
TGTGCCAGCAGGCCCACGGGCGGGAGGGCCAGCGAGCAGTACTTC	CASRPTGGRASEQYF	.	TRBJ2-7	TRBV2	TRBD2
TGCGCCAGCAGCTCCCTCAATGCGGGTGAGCAGTTCTTC	CASSSLNAGEQFF	.	TRBJ2-1	TRBV5-1	.
TGTGCCAGCCGCCGGACAGGGGGGATAGATACGCAGTATTTT	CASRRTGGIDTQYF	few	TRBJ2-3	TRBV6-5	TRBD1
TGTGCCAGCAGCTATTATCCGGGACAGGGTAACTATGGCTACACCTTC	CASSYYPGQGNYGYTF	.	TRBJ1-2	TRBV28	TRBD1
TGCAGCGTTGCCCCGAAGCTTCGCGGCACTGAAGCTTTCTTT	CSVAPKLRGTEAFF	.	TRBJ1-1	TRBV29-1	.
TGTGCCAGCAGCGCAGGAGGAAGGTGTGGAGTAATGGCCAAAAACATTCAGTACTTC	CASSAGGRCGVMAKNIQYF	.	TRBJ2-4	TRBV21-1	.
TGCGCCAGCAGCCTGGGACAGGGCGGCGCAGATACGCAGTATTTT	CASSLGQGGADTQYF	.	TRBJ2-3	TRBV5-1	TRBD1
TGTGCCAGCATTACAGGGGGCAGCTATGGCTACACCTTC	CASITGGSYGYTF	.	TRBJ1-2	TRBV28	TRBD1
TGTGCCATCAGTGTTGGACTAGCGGGCCCTAGGGGAAATACGCAGTATTTT	CAISVGLAGPRGNTQYF	.	TRBJ2-3	TRBV10-3	TRBD2
TGTGCCAGCAGTGCTGCCGGGGCCGGGGAGCTGTTTTTT	CASSAAGAGELFF	.	TRBJ2-2	TRBV6-1	.
TGTGCCAGCAGTTACCCAGTGGGGGGAGGTGTTCAGCCCCAGCATTTT	CASSYPVGGGVQPQHF	.	TRBJ1-5	TRBV28	.
TGCGCCAGCAGTGAGTCTGGGACAGGGGTTGGTCGGCAGTACTTC	CASSESGTGVGRQYF	once	TRBJ2-5	TRBV10-2	TRBD1
TGTGCCAGCAGCCAAGATAGGAGGGCCGCACTATTCACAGATACGCAGTATTTT	CASSQDRRAALFTDTQYF	.	TRBJ2-3	TRBV4-2	.
TGTGCCTGGAGTGCCTACACTACCGGGACAGGGTTCCTAGCTAACTATGGCTACACCTTC	CAWSAYTTGTGFLANYGYTF	.	TRBJ1-2	TRBV30	TRBD1
TGTGCCAGCAAGGACCCGGGAAGGGAGACCCAGTACTTC	CASKDPGRETQYF	.	TRBJ2-5	TRBV2	.
TGCGCCAGCAGTCGGACAGGGGATAGCAATCAGCCCCAGCATTTT	CASSRTGDSNQPQHF	.	TRBJ1-5	TRBV5-1	TRBD1
TGTGCCAGCAGTCCTTCCACCGGGACAGACTACAATGAGCAGTTCTTC	CASSPSTGTDYNEQFF	.	TRBJ2-1	TRBV2	TRBD1
TGCGCCAGCAGTCCTTCGACAGGAGGCACTGAAGCTTTCTTT	CASSPSTGGTEAFF	.	TRBJ1-1	TRBV10-2	.
TGTGCCAGCAGCCCGGGAAGAGGGAGGGGGGATACGCAGTATTTT	CASSPGRGRGDTQYF	.	TRBJ2-3	TRBV13	.